This T cell receptor (beta chain) was sequenced in a study of T cell repertoires in cytomegalovirus infection. The CDR3 is 15 amino acids. The germline CDR1 and CDR2 sequences are SGHTA and FQGNSA. V was pared by 3 bases and J by 5 bases, with 16 bases between. Via MiXCR, TCRdb re-called the reads, giving one row per CDR3 protein. This sample yields fewer than 85,000 distinct CDR3 sequences, of which approximately 3.6% are seen a single time; around a fifth belongs to the top ten. This clonotype was counted ten times or more. The specimen sequenced was PBMCs. This receptor was identified in a human donor in good health (CMV status not recorded). Some clones in this sample may be carry-over from other donors' samples. This rearrangement joins TRBV7-2 to TRBJ2-5; D is perhaps TRBD1 (6 bases). CDR3 coding DNA: TGTGCCAGCAGCTTTATCAACAGGGTAGGGGAGACCCAGTACTTC. This codes for CASSFINRVGETQYF.